The 29 T cell receptor beta chains below were found in one sample sequenced in a study of response to subunit inactivated influenza vaccine. MiXCR was run by TCRdb on the RT-PCR reads, yielding one entry per CDR3 protein. The sample gives a few hundred thousand distinct CDR3 sequences, around 11% of which show up once; approximately 11% is in the top ten. This sample also belongs to another study, concerning T cells expressing NK-cell markers. From that paper: Libraries used 5'RACE template switching adding universal primer site and UMIs.

Sequences were derived from PBMCs from blood, sampled on the day of vaccination. The receptor source for this set is a man aged 50 or older who received an inactivated influenza vaccine.

This clonotype has a handful of counts. The chain recombines TRBV4-1 with TRBJ2-7; D is unresolved. The CDR3 has 13 amino acids. The germline CDR1 and CDR2 sequences are MGHRA and YSYEKL. Trimming removed 2 bases from V and 4 bases from J, with 9 bases in between. Written as DNA, the CDR3 is TGCGCCAGCAGCCAATGGTCCGGTTACGAGCAGTACTTC. Encoded protein: CASSQWSGYEQYF.

This clonotype was seen a few times. The gene calls are TRBV20-1 and TRBJ2-1; D tentatively fits TRBD1 or TRBD2 (5 bases each). This CDR3 is built from 15 residues. Trimming cost V 1 base and J 4 bases, with 14 bases left between them. Looked up from germline, CDR1 is DFQATT and CDR2 is SNEGSKA (reference sequence). The DNA of the CDR3 is TGCAGTGCTAGAGTCCCGGGACCGAGATACAATGAGCAGTTCTTC. This codes for CSARVPGPRYNEQFF.

This sequence joins TRBV20-1 and TRBJ2-3, with D possibly matching TRBD2 (5 bases). Trimming pared 3 bases from V and 3 bases from J, leaving 10 bases between. This CDR3 contains 13 residues. Germline V CDR1 and CDR2: DFQATT, SNEGSKA (reference sequence). The CDR3 protein is CSASGRTTDTQYF. The CDR3, as DNA: TGCAGTGCTAGTGGGCGGACTACAGATACGCAGTATTTT.

This clonotype has at least ten counts. The rearrangement joins TRBV7-8 to TRBJ2-1; 8 bases agree with TRBD2. Germline loops: CDR1 SGHVS, CDR2 FQNEAQ. Unmatched junction bases numbered 4, after V lost 4 bases and J lost 2 bases. The CDR3 extends over 15 amino acids. The CDR3 region is CASSSRSGAYNEQFF. For the CDR3, the DNA is TGTGCCAGCAGCTCTCGTAGCGGGGCCTACAATGAGCAGTTCTTC.

The chain recombines TRBV5-1 with TRBJ2-7, with TRBD2 identical over 7 bases. With V trimmed by 0 bases and J by 1 base, 10 bases remained unmatched. Germline V lookup: CDR1 SGHRS, CDR2 YFSETQ. This CDR3 comprises 17 residues. Written as DNA, the CDR3 is TGCGCCAGCAGCTTGGCTCCCGGGAGGTCATCGTCCTACGAGCAGTACTTC. This gives the protein CASSLAPGRSSSYEQYF. Full variable domain (remainder filled in from reference TRBV5-1 and TRBJ2-7): KAGVTQTPRYLIKTRGQQVTLSCSPISGHRSVSWYQQTPGQGLQFLFEYFSETQRNKGNFPGRFSGRQFSNSRSEMNVSTLELGDSALYLCASSLAPGRSSSYEQYFGPGTRLTVT.

There are a few counts of this clonotype. The CDR3 sequence is CASSPSDRTTSSYEQYF. Here the CDR3 DNA reads TGTGCCAGCTCACCGTCTGACCGGACAACGAGCTCCTACGAGCAGTACTTC. The J gene is TRBJ2-7, the V gene TRBV18; weak D call: TRBD1 (5 bases). The CDR3 totals 17 residues. V dropped 3 bases and J dropped 0 bases, with 18 bases sitting between them. Germline CDR1 KGHSH, CDR2 LQKENI.

The CDR3 loop reads CASSPSGQVGSGNTIYF. The CDR3 DNA reads TGTGCCAGCAGCCCTTCCGGACAGGTCGGATCTGGAAACACCATATATTTT. The chain couples TRBV3-1 to TRBJ1-3; the match to TRBD1 covers 7 bases. The CDR3 consists of 17 residues. Trimming cost V 4 bases and J 1 base; bases outside gene matches: 10. The V gene's germline CDR1 is LGHDT and CDR2 YNNKEL (reference sequence).

The V gene is TRBV7-3, the J gene TRBJ2-1, with TRBD2 matching over 8 bases. Germline CDR1 and CDR2: SGHTA and FQGTGA. This CDR3 is built from 15 residues. The V segment lost 5 bases and the J segment 4 bases; nucleotides outside the gene matches: 7. The CDR3: CASSPRTSRYNEQFF. The CDR3 DNA follows: TGTGCCAGCAGCCCCCGGACTAGCAGATACAATGAGCAGTTCTTC. Filled out from reference TRBV7-3 and TRBJ2-1, the complete variable domain reads GAGVSQTPSNKVTEKGKYVELRCDPISGHTALYWYRQSLGQGPEFLIYFQGTGAADDSGLPNDRFFAVRPEGSVSTLKIQRTERGDSAVYLCASSPRTSRYNEQFFGPGTRLTVL.

V gene TRBV7-8 combines with J gene TRBJ2-1, with D perhaps being TRBD1 or TRBD2 (5 bases each). Trimming pared 5 bases from V and 6 bases from J, leaving 14 bases between. The germline V gene has CDR1 SGHVS and CDR2 FQNEAQ. The CDR3 consists of 14 residues. This chain's CDR3 is CASSPRLGVNEQFF. The CDR3 bases are TGTGCCAGCAGCCCAAGGCTGGGGGTCAATGAGCAGTTCTTC.

This clonotype was picked up many times. The gene calls are TRBV29-1 and TRBJ2-1, with a tentative D call TRBD1 (6 bases). Per germline, CDR1 SQVTM and CDR2 ANQGSEA. V dropped 1 base and J dropped 5 bases, with 12 bases sitting between them. The CDR3 sequence is 14 residues long. CDR3: CSVEARGRDNEQFF. The CDR3 DNA reads as TGCAGCGTTGAAGCCAGGGGACGCGACAATGAGCAGTTCTTC.

This clonotype has a handful of counts. The chain joins TRBV7-9 to TRBJ2-5, with D perhaps TRBD2 (5 bases). Germline CDR1 is SEHNR and CDR2 is FQNEAQ (reference sequence). V dropped 5 bases and J dropped 5 bases, with 9 bases sitting between them. The CDR3 extends over 12 amino acids. CDR3 sequence reads: CASSIGVETQYF. The CDR3 DNA is TGTGCCAGCAGCATCGGGGTTGAGACCCAGTACTTC.

The chain joins TRBV12-3 or TRBV12-4 to TRBJ1-1, with D unresolved. The CDR3 contains 13 residues. Trimming shortened V by 2 bases and J by 1 base, and 5 bases separated the two germline ends. CDR3 loop: CASSLSKNTEAFF. CDR3 sequence (DNA): TGTGCCAGCAGTTTATCCAAGAACACTGAAGCTTTCTTT.

The CDR3 is CASSRDRGSNQPQHF. The DNA for the CDR3 is TGTGCCAGCAGCCGAGACAGGGGATCCAATCAGCCCCAGCATTTT. V usage is TRBV16 and J usage is TRBJ1-5; 8 nucleotides align to TRBD1. This CDR3 is built from 15 residues. Trimming removed 4 bases from V and 3 bases from J; junction bases left unmatched: 5. CDR1 is KGHSY and CDR2 is FQNENV in the germline V gene.

The rearrangement links TRBV29-1 to TRBJ1-1; 7 nucleotides align to TRBD1. Germline V gene sequence: CDR1 SQVTM, CDR2 ANQGSEA. J was trimmed by 5 bases and V by 4 bases; bases with no gene match: 10. The CDR3 has 14 residues. The CDR3, as DNA: TGCAGCGTTGCGACCTCAGGGGGTCGGACTGAAGCTTTCTTT. Amino acid sequence: CSVATSGGRTEAFF.

This clonotype was seen only a few times. V is TRBV5-1 and J is TRBJ2-5; D perhaps matches TRBD1 (7 bases). Germline CDR1 reads SGHRS; CDR2 reads YFSETQ. V dropped 4 bases and J dropped 5 bases, with 27 bases sitting between them. The CDR3 covers 18 residues. The CDR3: CASSPYGQGGDRGETQYF. CDR3 DNA: TGCGCCAGCAGCCCCTATGGGCAGGGGGGAGATCGAGGGGAGACCCAGTACTTC.

The table lists this clonotype with a few counts. V is TRBV18 and J is TRBJ1-1, with 7 bases fitting TRBD1. CDR1 is KGHSH, CDR2 LQKENI, per germline. The length of the CDR3 is 12 residues. The ends lost 5 bases at V and 7 bases at J; junction bases unmatched: 4. CDR3 sequence (DNA): TGTGCCAGCTCAGGGGACAGAGTTGAAGCTTTCTTT. It is translated as CASSGDRVEAFF.

This clonotype came up once. V usage is TRBV11-2 and J usage is TRBJ2-1, with D uncertain. V dropped 1 base and J dropped 3 bases, with 10 bases sitting between them. Germline V gives CDR1 SGHAT, CDR2 FQNNGV. The CDR3 covers 15 residues. The CDR3 coding sequence is TGTGCCAGCAGCTTAGCCTTTGGCAGCTACAATGAGCAGTTCTTC. Protein sequence: CASSLAFGSYNEQFF.

The chain couples TRBV11-2 to TRBJ2-3, with D possibly TRBD1 on 6 matching bases. Germline V gives CDR1 SGHAT, CDR2 FQNNGV. V lost 5 bases to trimming and J lost 2 bases, with 11 bases between them. This CDR3 is built from 14 residues. The CDR3 nucleotides are TGTGCCAGCAGCAACAGACAGGACACAGATACGCAGTATTTT. Its protein product is CASSNRQDTDTQYF.

This sequence joins TRBV11-2 and TRBJ2-5; the D is unclear. Germline values: CDR1 SGHAT, CDR2 FQNNGV. V was cut by 0 bases and J by 3 bases, with 5 bases left in between. The CDR3 has 13 residues. The CDR3 reads CASSLDLKETQYF. The CDR3 nucleotides are TGTGCCAGCAGCTTAGACTTAAAAGAGACCCAGTACTTC. The whole variable domain, filled in from reference TRBV11-2 and TRBJ2-5, reads EAGVAQSPRYKIIEKRQSVAFWCNPISGHATLYWYQQILGQGPKLLIQFQNNGVVDDSQLPKDRFSAERLKGVDSTLKIQPAKLEDSAVYLCASSLDLKETQYFGPGTRLLVL.

The V and J genes are TRBV29-1 and TRBJ2-4; TRBD1 is a possible D gene (5 bases). Trimming took 7 bases from V and 1 from J, leaving 11 bases between them. Germline values: CDR1 SQVTM, CDR2 ANQGSEA. The CDR3 contains 13 residues. CDR3 loop: CSATHRAKNIQYF. The CDR3 bases are TGCAGCGCAACCCACAGGGCCAAAAACATTCAGTACTTC.

The chain is built from TRBV4-1 and TRBJ2-1; 14 bases line up with TRBD2. Germline-derived CDR1 and CDR2 are MGHRA and YSYEKL. Trimming at V came to 4 bases and at J to 3 bases, leaving 2 bases not matched to a gene. The CDR3 length is 16 residues. The CDR3, as DNA: TGCGCCAGCAGCCCCGGACTAGCGGGAGGCTACAATGAGCAGTTCTTC. It yields the protein CASSPGLAGGYNEQFF.

This clonotype was seen more than once but under ten times. The rearrangement joins TRBV6-1 to TRBJ2-7, with 8 bases aligning to TRBD1. The CDR3 spans 17 residues. Per germline, CDR1 MNHNS and CDR2 SASEGT. V was clipped by 0 bases and J by 3 bases; unmatched bases: 10. CDR3 residues: CASSEASGGLGRYEQYF. CDR3 in DNA: TGTGCCAGCAGTGAAGCCTCAGGGGGCTTGGGTCGCTACGAGCAGTACTTC.

This clonotype was picked up a small number of times. The DNA for the CDR3 is TGTGCCAGCAGCTTAGAACCAGCAATCTACGAGCAGTACTTC. This gives the protein CASSLEPAIYEQYF. The V and J genes are TRBV7-2 and TRBJ2-7, with no clear D. The CDR3 covers 14 residues. With 1 base removed from V and 3 bases from J, the gap between germline ends came to 10 bases. From germline, CDR1 is SGHTA and CDR2 FQGNSA.

CDR3 protein: CASSQDTGVAAPYNEQFF. CDR3 coding DNA: TGTGCCAGCAGCCAAGATACGGGGGTAGCGGCCCCATACAATGAGCAGTTCTTC. The chain has TRBV3-1 and TRBJ2-1; TRBD2 might be the D (6 bases). Trimming removed 0 bases from V and 4 bases from J, with 19 bases in between. The CDR3 loop spans 18 amino acids. CDR1 is LGHDT and CDR2 is YNNKEL in the germline V gene (reference sequence).

Concerning this clonotype: A much larger clone sits a single nucleotide away, making a read error possible. This chain links TRBV20-1 with TRBJ2-7; no clear D. Germline V gene data show CDR1 as DFQATT and CDR2 as SNEGSKA (reference sequence). This CDR3 is built from 11 residues. V gave up 0 bases and J gave up 3 bases, with 3 bases separating them. DNA of the CDR3: TGCAGTGCTAGAGACAACTACGAGCAGTACTTC. It yields the protein CSARDNYEQYF.

This chain links TRBV9 with TRBJ1-4; D might be TRBD1 (5 bases). Trimming left V 3 bases short and J 6 bases short, with 6 bases between. The V gene's germline CDR1 is SGDLS and CDR2 YYNGEE. The CDR3 spans 12 residues. CDR3 in DNA: TGTGCCAGCAGCGCGGGGCATGAAAAACTGTTTTTT. This sequence encodes CASSAGHEKLFF.

The V and J genes are TRBV29-1 and TRBJ1-4; no clear D gene. The CDR3 sequence is 14 residues long. Germline V gene lookup returns CDR1 SQVTM and CDR2 ANQGSEA. The V end was cut by 3 bases, the J end by 3 bases, with 11 bases between. The CDR3, as DNA: TGCAGCGTTGATGGACGGAGACCTAATGAAAAACTGTTTTTT. It specifies CSVDGRRPNEKLFF.

The V call is TRBV11-2, the J call TRBJ2-7; D unclear. This CDR3 spans 13 amino acids. The ends were cut back, 3 bases at V and 3 bases at J, with 9 bases in the middle. Per germline, CDR1 SGHAT and CDR2 FQNNGV. Here the CDR3 DNA reads TGTGCCAGCAGCTTGAGGCCGGGCTACGAGCAGTACTTC. Its translation: CASSLRPGYEQYF.

This clonotype has only a few counts. The chain recombines TRBV6-2 or TRBV6-3 with TRBJ1-6; 9 bases are a match to TRBD1. Germline V gene sequence: CDR1 MNHEY, CDR2 SVGEGT. V was clipped by 2 bases and J by 8 bases; unmatched bases: 4. This CDR3 is built from 15 residues. The CDR3 coding sequence is TGTGCCAGCAGTTACGTTGGACAGGGGTATTCACCCCTCCACTTT. Residues: CASSYVGQGYSPLHF.